The table lists the clone carrying this T cell receptor (beta chain) with many counts. Its antigen is currently unknown. The CDR3 is made up of 11 amino acids. V was shortened by 5 bases and J by 5 bases, with 8 bases between the two germline ends. The V gene's germline CDR1 is SGHRS and CDR2 YFSETQ. Via MiXCR, TCRdb re-called the 5' RACE reads, giving one row per CDR3 protein. Of around 66,000 distinct CDR3 sequences listed, around 5% are singletons. This sample was included in a study of neurological immune-mediated disorders. Study conclusions and caveats: There were no CDR3 amino acid sequences shared by expanded clones across subjects, a result suggesting private repertoires in all groups.

The receptor was isolated from a woman under 40 with multiple sclerosis. The material sequenced was PBMCs. This sequence joins TRBV5-1 and TRBJ2-7; D may be TRBD2 (5 bases). CDR3 sequence reads: CASSEGNEQYF. CDR3 DNA sequence: TGCGCCAGCAGTGAGGGAAACGAGCAGTACTTC.